Here is one T cell receptor (beta chain) with its context. Its specificity is not known. Germline values: CDR1 SGHDN, CDR2 FVKESK. The CDR3 has 16 amino acids. V gave up 2 bases and J gave up 2 bases, with 13 bases separating them. These data are taken from a study of T cells after yellow fever vaccination. Across the study: Preparation of fractions with low cell numbers was performed using SMART-Seq v4 Ultra Low Input. Study-wide results and caveats: Most primary-vaccination clones recurred post-booster (more than 95% CD4, over 70% CD8).

5'RACE template switching added a universal primer site and UMIs to TCR cDNA. TCRdb re-called the 5' RACE reads through MiXCR, storing one row per CDR3 protein. The repertoire includes about 170,000 distinct CDR3 sequences, approximately 6.2% of them detected once, and roughly 3% sits in the top ten. The sample consisted of CD4+ T cells sorted from PBMCs, taken on the day of the first yellow fever vaccination. This receptor was obtained from a man younger than 35 who received the YFV17D yellow fever vaccine. V gene TRBV14 combines with J gene TRBJ2-1; tentatively, D is TRBD2 (5 bases). The CDR3 DNA reads TGTGCCAGCAGCCAAAAGCGGTGGGGAACCTACAATGAGCAGTTCTTC. This codes for CASSQKRWGTYNEQFF. The whole variable domain, filled in from reference TRBV14 and TRBJ2-1, reads EAGVTQFPSHSVIEKGQTVTLRCDPISGHDNLYWYRRVMGKEIKFLLHFVKESKQDESGMPNNRFLAERTGGTYSTLKVQPAELEDSGVYFCASSQKRWGTYNEQFFGPGTRLTVL.